The 29 T cell receptor beta chains reported below all come from one sample, sequenced in a study of blood T cell repertoires in COVID-19. TCRdb's copy holds only in-frame clones and misses some; the assay was immunoSEQ multiplex PCR. Among a few hundred thousand clones listed, 86% were seen once. The sample comprised peripheral blood. These TCRs come from a man aged 25 to 40 with active or convalescent COVID-19.

This chain links TRBV18 with TRBJ2-2; unclear D gene. This CDR3 contains 18 residues. V was shortened by 1 base and J by 2 bases, with 17 bases between the two germline ends. Germline CDR1 KGHSH, CDR2 LQKENI. The CDR3 DNA reads as TGTGCCAGCTCACCACTTACCCGTGGTGGGCTAAACACCGGGGAGCTGTTTTTT. Residues: CASSPLTRGGLNTGELFF. Drawing the rest from reference TRBV18 and TRBJ2-2, the complete variable domain is NAGVMQNPRHLVRRRGQEARLRCSPMKGHSHVYWYRQLPEEGLKFMVYLQKENIIDESGMPKERFSAEFPKEGPSILRIQQVVRGDSAAYFCASSPLTRGGLNTGELFFGEGSRLTVL.

This clone was seen a single time. CDR3 bases: TGTGCCAGCAGTTGGGGGGGAGGAGAAAAACTGTTTTTT. The encoded protein is CASSWGGGEKLFF. The chain links TRBV27 to TRBJ1-4; the D gene is possibly TRBD1 (5 bases). V gave up 4 bases and J gave up 8 bases, with 11 bases separating them. CDR3 length: 13 amino acids. Per the germline V gene, CDR1 is MNHEY and CDR2 is SMNVEV (reference sequence). Based on the CDR3 plus reference TRBV27 and TRBJ1-4, the full variable domain is EAQVTQNPRYLITVTGKKLTVTCSQNMNHEYMSWYRQDPGLGLRQIYYSMNVEVTDKGDVPEGYKVSRKEKRNFPLILESPSPNQTSLYFCASSWGGGEKLFFGSGTQLSVL.

V gene TRBV7-8 combines with J gene TRBJ1-2, with 7 bases matching TRBD1. V was pared by 6 bases and J by 4 bases, with 5 bases of the junction left unmatched. Germline-derived CDR1 and CDR2 are SGHVS and FQNEAQ. This CDR3 has 13 amino acids. CDR3 sequence reads: CASRPRGSYGYTF. The CDR3 DNA reads as TGTGCCAGCAGGCCCAGGGGGTCCTATGGCTACACCTTC.

This rearrangement joins TRBV5-6 to TRBJ2-7; 8 bases are shared with TRBD2. V was pared by 4 bases and J by 5 bases, with 11 bases of the junction left unmatched. Germline V lookup: CDR1 SGHDT, CDR2 YYEEEE. The CDR3 covers 15 residues. The CDR3 DNA reads TGTGCCAGCAGCCCCCGGGGGGGACGTAGCAACGAGCAGTACTTC. This codes for CASSPRGGRSNEQYF.

The gene calls are TRBV6-2 or TRBV6-3 and TRBJ1-5; D is ambiguous. This CDR3 has 15 amino acids. Germline values: CDR1 MNHEY, CDR2 SVGEGT. Trimming stripped 4 bases from V and 3 bases from J, with 13 bases between. DNA for the CDR3: TGTGCCAGCAGTTCCCAAGGGAGAAACAATCAGCCCCAGCATTTT. Its translation is CASSSQGRNNQPQHF.

This clone is a singleton in its sample. This chain uses TRBV6-5 with TRBJ2-6; unclear D gene. The germline V gene has CDR1 MNHEY and CDR2 SVGAGI. The CDR3 is 16 amino acids. V dropped 2 bases and J dropped 0 bases, with 8 bases sitting between them. The CDR3 nucleotides are TGTGCCAGCAGTTACGCAGGCCTCTCTGGGGCCAACGTCCTGACTTTC. Its translation is CASSYAGLSGANVLTF.

The chain couples TRBV19 to TRBJ1-1, with no clear D. The CDR3 runs to 11 residues. The V end was cut by 3 bases, the J end by 11 bases, with 10 bases between. Germline CDR1 is LNHDA and CDR2 is SQIVND (reference sequence). CDR3 sequence reads: CASSIFRLAFF. For the CDR3, the DNA is TGTGCCAGTAGTATCTTTCGTTTGGCTTTCTTT.

This clone appeared a single time. This chain links TRBV5-1 with TRBJ2-3; 9 nucleotides agree with TRBD2. This CDR3 comprises 15 residues. V lost 4 bases to trimming and J lost 5 bases; unmatched junction nucleotides: 8. CDR1 is SGHRS and CDR2 is YFSETQ in the germline V gene. The CDR3 is CASSPRAGGIDTQYF. The CDR3 DNA sequence: TGCGCCAGCAGCCCGAGGGCGGGGGGGATAGATACGCAGTATTTT.

This sequence joins TRBV19 and TRBJ1-5, with D uncertain. V dropped 3 bases and J dropped 6 bases, with 6 bases sitting between them. The CDR3 totals 12 residues. Germline V gives CDR1 LNHDA, CDR2 SQIVND (reference sequence). The CDR3 sequence is CASSIIGQPQHF. CDR3 nucleotide sequence: TGTGCCAGTAGTATCATCGGTCAGCCCCAGCATTTT.

The chain uses TRBV6-6 and TRBJ2-2; 14 nucleotides match TRBD2. In germline, CDR1 is MNHNY, CDR2 SVGAGI (reference sequence). J lost 5 bases, V lost 10 bases, and 9 bases had no gene match. This CDR3 is 16 amino acids long. This chain's CDR3 is CATRTSGGHRTGELFF. CDR3 nucleotides: TGTGCCACCAGGACTAGCGGGGGGCACAGAACCGGGGAGCTGTTTTTT.

The V gene is TRBV6-1, the J gene TRBJ2-7; TRBD1 aligns across 8 bases. The germline CDR1 and CDR2 sequences are MNHNS and SASEGT. This CDR3 is built from 13 residues. J was trimmed by 6 bases and V by 3 bases; bases with no gene match: 4. CDR3: CASSDRGPSEQYF. CDR3 DNA sequence: TGTGCCAGCAGTGACAGGGGGCCATCCGAGCAGTACTTC.

The rearrangement uses TRBV2 and TRBJ2-1; 12 bases agree with TRBD1. V shed 7 bases, J shed 9 bases, and the junction held 16 bases outside the gene matches. The CDR3 extends over 17 amino acids. Germline-derived CDR1 and CDR2 are SNHLY and FYNNEI. This CDR3 reads CASIDPTTGTGGREQFF. For the CDR3, the DNA is TGTGCCAGCATCGACCCTACCACCGGGACAGGGGGCCGTGAGCAGTTCTTC.

The rearrangement joins TRBV2 to TRBJ1-5; 11 nucleotides line up with TRBD1. The CDR3 runs to 20 residues. Germline CDR1 reads SNHLY; CDR2 reads FYNNEI. V shed 3 bases, J shed 4 bases, and the junction held 17 bases outside the gene matches. In DNA, the CDR3 is TGTGCCAGCAGTGACCGGCCTAGGACAGGGGGCCAAAACTGGAATCAGCCCCAGCATTTT. This gives the protein CASSDRPRTGGQNWNQPQHF.

The rearrangement joins TRBV7-9 to TRBJ2-3, with D perhaps TRBD1 (6 bases). Germline values: CDR1 SEHNR, CDR2 FQNEAQ (reference sequence). Trimming shortened V by 4 bases and J by 0 bases, and 11 bases separated the two germline ends. This CDR3 spans 15 amino acids. The CDR3 reads CASSSQGGSTDTQYF. CDR3 sequence (DNA): TGTGCCAGCAGCTCCCAAGGGGGAAGCACAGATACGCAGTATTTT.

The chain recombines TRBV15 with TRBJ2-3, with a possible D match to TRBD1 (6 bases). From germline, CDR1 is LNHNV and CDR2 YYDKDF (reference sequence). V lost 7 bases and J 6 bases, leaving 17 bases between the germline ends. This CDR3 spans 14 amino acids. The CDR3 protein is CATKTDRQRDTQYF. CDR3 in DNA: TGTGCCACCAAAACAGACAGGCAGAGGGATACGCAGTATTTT.

On this clone: Other DNA sequences of this sample code for an identical CDR3. The chain recombines TRBV2 with TRBJ2-5; TRBD2 matches 11 bases. This CDR3 contains 16 residues. Germline-derived CDR1 and CDR2 are SNHLY and FYNNEI. The V gene end was trimmed by 0 bases and the J gene end by 2 bases; junction bases not matched to a gene: 2. CDR3 DNA sequence: TGTGCCAGCAGTGAAGCGCTAGCGGGGGGACAAGAGACCCAGTACTTC. This sequence encodes CASSEALAGGQETQYF.

This chain joins TRBV5-4 and TRBJ2-1; D ambiguous. The V end was cut by 1 base, the J end by 5 bases, with 10 bases between. Germline assignment: CDR1 SGHNT and CDR2 YYREEE (reference sequence). The CDR3 extends over 14 amino acids. CDR3 bases: TGTGCCAGCAGCTTGATTTCGGGTGACAATGAGCAGTTCTTC. Encoded protein: CASSLISGDNEQFF.

This chain links TRBV7-9 with TRBJ2-5; TRBD1 aligns across 10 bases. CDR1 is SEHNR, CDR2 FQNEAQ, per germline (reference sequence). J was trimmed by 5 bases and V by 5 bases; bases with no gene match: 2. The CDR3 sequence is 13 residues long. CDR3 sequence reads: CASSEGQGETQYF. CDR3 bases: TGTGCCAGCAGCGAGGGACAGGGGGAGACCCAGTACTTC.

The CDR3: CASSPQGGRKLFF. The DNA of the CDR3 is TGTGCCAGCAGCCCACAGGGGGGTCGAAAACTGTTTTTT. The chain couples TRBV5-4 to TRBJ1-4; 8 positions agree with TRBD1. V was pared by 4 bases and J by 10 bases, with 6 bases of the junction left unmatched. Germline CDR1 is SGHNT and CDR2 is YYREEE (reference sequence). This CDR3 region has 13 residues.

This chain links TRBV6-5 with TRBJ1-1, with TRBD1 as a possible D gene (6 bases). V gave up 7 bases and J gave up 2 bases, with 14 bases separating them. The CDR3 consists of 14 residues. CDR1 is MNHEY and CDR2 is SVGAGI in the germline V gene. In DNA, the CDR3 is TGTGCCAGCATCAACGCGGGGGCTAACACTGAAGCTTTCTTT. Amino acids: CASINAGANTEAFF.

This rearrangement joins TRBV18 to TRBJ1-3, with 10 bases matching TRBD1. The CDR3 length is 18 residues. With V trimmed by 0 bases and J by 0 bases, 5 bases remained unmatched. The V gene's germline CDR1 is KGHSH and CDR2 LQKENI. CDR3 bases: TGTGCCAGCTCACCACCGGGACAGGGGATTGTCTCTGGAAACACCATATATTTT. Protein: CASSPPGQGIVSGNTIYF.

The table lists this clone with a few counts. J is TRBJ2-6 and V is TRBV25-1, with D perhaps TRBD1 (5 bases). Deletions cut 6 bases from V and 1 base from J, with 10 bases between. Germline V gene sequence: CDR1 MGHDK, CDR2 SYGVNS. CDR3 length equals 15 residues. The CDR3 is CASRDAGSGANVLTF. CDR3 bases: TGTGCCAGCAGAGATGCAGGGTCTGGGGCCAACGTCCTGACTTTC.

This chain connects TRBV3-1 (or the pseudogene TRBV3-2) to TRBJ2-3; 9 bases map to TRBD2. The V segment lost 3 bases and the J segment 0 bases; nucleotides outside the gene matches: 1. Germline loops: CDR1 LGHDT, CDR2 YNNKEL (reference sequence). This CDR3 region has 15 residues. The CDR3 DNA reads TGTGCCAGCAGCCAGGGACTAGCTAGCACAGATACGCAGTATTTT. This sequence encodes CASSQGLASTDTQYF.

This clone was detected only a few times. The chain carries TRBV19 and TRBJ1-4; D remains unclear. CDR1 LNHDA and CDR2 SQIVND come from the germline V gene (reference sequence). The CDR3 is 14 amino acids. V lost 7 bases and J lost 0, with 9 bases in between. The CDR3 loop is CASTSSATNEKLFF. The CDR3 DNA reads TGTGCCAGTACCTCCAGTGCAACTAATGAAAAACTGTTTTTT.

The V gene is TRBV4-3, the J gene TRBJ2-1; 10 bases are a match to TRBD2. This CDR3 region has 18 residues. Germline V gene data show CDR1 as LGHNA and CDR2 as YSLEER. Losses at the gene ends were 4 bases for V and 1 base for J; bases not matched to a gene: 10. CDR3 sequence (DNA): TGCGCCAGCAGCCGCCTATTGGGACTAGCGACTTCCTACAATGAGCAGTTCTTC. Its protein product is CASSRLLGLATSYNEQFF.

The V call is TRBV5-1, the J call TRBJ2-5, with D hard to call. CDR1 is SGHRS, CDR2 YFSETQ, per germline. This CDR3 is built from 13 residues. V shed 3 bases and J shed 1 base, with 7 bases lying between them. CDR3 sequence: CASSSYGQETQYF. Here the CDR3 DNA reads TGCGCCAGCAGCTCGTACGGCCAAGAGACCCAGTACTTC.

The V call is TRBV7-8, the J call TRBJ1-4; D not resolved. This CDR3 spans 13 amino acids. With 2 bases removed from V and 8 bases from J, the gap between germline ends came to 9 bases. The germline CDR1 and CDR2 sequences are SGHVS and FQNEAQ. The CDR3 loop is CASSLRRHEKLFF. The CDR3 nucleotides are TGTGCCAGCAGCTTACGAAGACACGAAAAACTGTTTTTT.

The chain recombines TRBV27 with TRBJ1-2; 7 bases are a match to TRBD1. Germline CDR1 is MNHEY and CDR2 is SMNVEV (reference sequence). J was trimmed by 4 bases and V by 5 bases; bases with no gene match: 7. The CDR3 is made up of 14 amino acids. DNA for the CDR3: TGTGCCAGCAGTCCCGGGGACAGCGGCTATGGCTACACCTTC. Translation: CASSPGDSGYGYTF.

The chain joins TRBV6-5 to TRBJ2-5; 10 bases agree with TRBD1. This CDR3 has 15 residues. Germline V lookup: CDR1 MNHEY, CDR2 SVGAGI. V shed 6 bases and J 5 bases; nucleotides not matched to a gene: 9. The CDR3 reads CASRQTGGGGETQYF. CDR3 nucleotides: TGTGCCAGCAGGCAGACAGGGGGCGGGGGGGAGACCCAGTACTTC.